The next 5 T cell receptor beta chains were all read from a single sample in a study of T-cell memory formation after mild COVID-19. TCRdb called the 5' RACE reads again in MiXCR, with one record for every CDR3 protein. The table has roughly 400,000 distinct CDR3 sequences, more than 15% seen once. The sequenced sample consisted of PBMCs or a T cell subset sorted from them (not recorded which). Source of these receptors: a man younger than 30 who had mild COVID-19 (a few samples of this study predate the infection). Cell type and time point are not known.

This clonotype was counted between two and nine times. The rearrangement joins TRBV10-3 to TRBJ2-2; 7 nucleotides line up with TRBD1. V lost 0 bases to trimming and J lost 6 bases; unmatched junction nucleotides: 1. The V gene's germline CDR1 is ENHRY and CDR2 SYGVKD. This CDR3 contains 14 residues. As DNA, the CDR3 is TGTGCCATCAGTGAGTCACAGGGGTCCGGGGAGCTGTTTTTT. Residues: CAISESQGSGELFF.

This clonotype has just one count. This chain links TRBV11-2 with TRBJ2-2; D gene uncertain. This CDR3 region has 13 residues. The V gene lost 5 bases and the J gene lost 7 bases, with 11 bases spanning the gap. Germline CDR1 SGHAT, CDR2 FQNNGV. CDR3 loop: CASSHRLVGELFF. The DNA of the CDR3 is TGTGCCAGCAGCCATAGATTGGTCGGGGAGCTGTTTTTT.

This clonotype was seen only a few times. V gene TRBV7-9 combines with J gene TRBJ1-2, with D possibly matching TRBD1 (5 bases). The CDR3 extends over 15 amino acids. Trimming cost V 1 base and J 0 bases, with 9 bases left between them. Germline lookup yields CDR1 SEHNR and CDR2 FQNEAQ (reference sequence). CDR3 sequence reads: CASSLETVANYGYTF. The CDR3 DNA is TGTGCCAGCAGCTTAGAGACAGTAGCTAACTATGGCTACACCTTC.

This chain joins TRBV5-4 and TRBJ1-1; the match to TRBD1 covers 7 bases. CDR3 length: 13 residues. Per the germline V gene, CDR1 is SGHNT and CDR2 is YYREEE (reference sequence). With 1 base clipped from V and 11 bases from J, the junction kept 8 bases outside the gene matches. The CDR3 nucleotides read TGTGCCAGCAGCTTGACAGGGGACCTGAACGCTTTCTTT. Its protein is CASSLTGDLNAFF. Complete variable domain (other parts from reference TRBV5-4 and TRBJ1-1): ETGVTQSPTHLIKTRGQQVTLRCSSQSGHNTVSWYQQALGQGPQFIFQYYREEENGRGNFPPRFSGLQFPNYSSELNVNALELDDSALYLCASSLTGDLNAFFGQGTRLTVV.

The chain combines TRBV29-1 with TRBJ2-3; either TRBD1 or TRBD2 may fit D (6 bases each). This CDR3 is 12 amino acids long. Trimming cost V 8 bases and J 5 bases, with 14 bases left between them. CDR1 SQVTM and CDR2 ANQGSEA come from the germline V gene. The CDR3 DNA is TGCAGCTCAAGGGGGGCTAAAGATACGCAGTATTTT. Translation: CSSRGAKDTQYF.